These 14 T cell receptor beta chains were sequenced from one sample in a study of cytomegalovirus exposure and HLA in healthy donors. Clones were sequenced by immunoSEQ multiplex PCR, and TCRdb holds only the in-frame ones, with some missing. The sample holds about 73,000 clones; about 95% are singletons and the top ten take 3% to 3.5%. Sequencing input: PBMCs. The receptors come from a man aged 18 to 30 in good health and CMV-seronegative.

The chain recombines TRBV7-9 with TRBJ2-7, with unresolved D. This CDR3 is built from 15 residues. Germline CDR1 SEHNR, CDR2 FQNEAQ (reference sequence). The V gene lost 5 bases and the J gene lost 0 bases, with 14 bases spanning the gap. The CDR3 DNA sequence: TGTGCCAGCAGCACAGATGGAAGTTCCTCCTACGAGCAGTACTTC. Amino acid sequence: CASSTDGSSSYEQYF.

The rearrangement uses TRBV19 and TRBJ1-5; 8 bases are shared with TRBD1. The junction had 11 bases not matched to a gene; V was cut back by 7 bases and J by 3 bases. Germline V lookup: CDR1 LNHDA, CDR2 SQIVND (reference sequence). The CDR3 totals 16 residues. CDR3: CASIGDRRGDNQPQHF. DNA of the CDR3: TGTGCCAGTATAGGGGACAGGAGGGGAGACAATCAGCCCCAGCATTTT. Based on the CDR3 plus reference TRBV19 and TRBJ1-5, the full variable domain is DGGITQSPKYLFRKEGQNVTLSCEQNLNHDAMYWYRQDPGQGLRLIYYSQIVNDFQKGDIAEGYSVSREKKESFPLTVTSAQKNPTAFYLCASIGDRRGDNQPQHFGDGTRLSIL.

The rearrangement uses TRBV9 and TRBJ2-1; weak D call: TRBD2 (6 bases). Trimming left V 3 bases short and J 6 bases short, with 16 bases between. Germline loops: CDR1 SGDLS, CDR2 YYNGEE. This CDR3 has 15 residues. DNA for the CDR3: TGTGCCAGCAGCGCCGCCGGGACTCCCCTCAATGAGCAGTTCTTC. Residues: CASSAAGTPLNEQFF.

This chain's CDR3 is CAWSVTEYGYTF. CDR3 nucleotides: TGTGCCTGGAGTGTAACAGAATATGGCTACACCTTC. The chain couples TRBV30 to TRBJ1-2; D is undetermined. The CDR3 has 12 amino acids. Trimming removed 0 bases from V and 5 bases from J, with 7 bases in between. Germline loops: CDR1 GTSNPN, CDR2 SVGIG (reference sequence).

CDR3 residues: CASGQDTGAVGPQHF. CDR3 nucleotide sequence: TGTGCTAGTGGCCAAGATACAGGGGCCGTTGGTCCCCAGCATTTT. V usage is TRBV12-5 and J usage is TRBJ1-5; 7 positions agree with TRBD1. The CDR3 is 15 residues long. The germline CDR1 and CDR2 sequences are LGHNT and FRNRAP. After removal of 6 bases from V and 10 bases from J, the junction contained 15 bases not matched to a gene.

The rearrangement uses TRBV7-9 and TRBJ2-3, with TRBD1 matching over 7 bases. The CDR3 contains 15 residues. Germline lookup yields CDR1 SEHNR and CDR2 FQNEAQ (reference sequence). After removal of 4 bases from V and 6 bases from J, the junction contained 10 bases not matched to a gene. CDR3 DNA sequence: TGTGCCAGCAGCTCAAGAAGCCCGACAGGGGATACGCAGTATTTT. The encoded protein is CASSSRSPTGDTQYF.

This sequence joins TRBV7-9 and TRBJ1-5, with D maybe TRBD1 (6 bases). Trimming took off 1 base at V and 2 bases at J, with 15 bases between the two ends. Germline CDR1 SEHNR, CDR2 FQNEAQ (reference sequence). The CDR3 has 17 residues. In DNA, the CDR3 is TGTGCCAGCAGCTTAGGGCTACAGGGTAAACGCAATCAGCCCCAGCATTTT. This sequence encodes CASSLGLQGKRNQPQHF. The full variable domain, its missing parts supplied by reference TRBV7-9 and TRBJ1-5, is DTGVSQNPRHKITKRGQNVTFRCDPISEHNRLYWYRQTLGQGPEFLTYFQNEAQLEKSRLLSDRFSAERPKGSFSTLEIQRTEQGDSAMYLCASSLGLQGKRNQPQHFGDGTRLSIL.

The chain is built from TRBV7-9 and TRBJ2-3; weak D call: TRBD2 (7 bases). V shed 2 bases and J shed 2 bases, with 14 bases lying between them. The CDR3 totals 16 residues. The germline V gene has CDR1 SEHNR and CDR2 FQNEAQ (reference sequence). The CDR3 nucleotides read TGTGCCAGCAGCTTAACGGGGGGCCGCTCCACAGATACGCAGTATTTT. It translates to CASSLTGGRSTDTQYF.

The gene calls are TRBV30 and TRBJ2-5, with TRBD2 matching 7 bases. The CDR3 totals 14 residues. CDR1 GTSNPN and CDR2 SVGIG come from the germline V gene (reference sequence). With 2 bases clipped from V and 4 bases from J, the junction kept 7 bases outside the gene matches. CDR3 nucleotide sequence: TGTGCCTGGAGTTTCGGGGGGAATCGAGAGACCCAGTACTTC. It yields the protein CAWSFGGNRETQYF.

V is TRBV7-3 and J is TRBJ2-3, with TRBD2 identical over 12 bases. From germline, CDR1 is SGHTA and CDR2 FQGTGA. This CDR3 has 16 residues. After removal of 2 bases from V and 0 bases from J, the junction contained 0 bases not matched to a gene. The CDR3 reads CASSLLAGGSTDTQYF. CDR3 nucleotide sequence: TGTGCCAGCAGCTTACTAGCGGGGGGGAGCACAGATACGCAGTATTTT.

V is TRBV19 and J is TRBJ2-3, with a possible D match to TRBD1 (5 bases). The germline V gene encodes CDR1 LNHDA and CDR2 SQIVND (reference sequence). V was shortened by 6 bases and J by 2 bases, with 15 bases between the two germline ends. The CDR3 loop spans 15 amino acids. CDR3 sequence: CASRNRQSFTDTQYF. The CDR3 DNA follows: TGTGCCAGTAGGAATCGACAGAGTTTCACAGATACGCAGTATTTT. Based on the CDR3 plus reference TRBV19 and TRBJ2-3, the full variable domain is DGGITQSPKYLFRKEGQNVTLSCEQNLNHDAMYWYRQDPGQGLRLIYYSQIVNDFQKGDIAEGYSVSREKKESFPLTVTSAQKNPTAFYLCASRNRQSFTDTQYFGPGTRLTVL.

The chain uses TRBV29-1 and TRBJ1-1; a weak D match, TRBD1 (6 bases). The CDR3 length is 13 residues. The germline V gene has CDR1 SQVTM and CDR2 ANQGSEA. Trimming took off 7 bases at V and 6 bases at J, with 18 bases between the two ends. CDR3 bases: TGCAGCGGCAGACAGGCCTGGGGTTCTGAAGCTTTCTTT. Protein: CSGRQAWGSEAFF. The full variable domain, with the rest looked up from reference TRBV29-1 and TRBJ1-1, is SAVISQKPSRDICQRGTSLTIQCQVDSQVTMMFWYRQQPGQSLTLIATANQGSEATYESGFVIDKFPISRPNLTFSTLTVSNMSPEDSSIYLCSGRQAWGSEAFFGQGTRLTVV.

The V and J genes are TRBV7-6 and TRBJ2-5; D uncertain. Trimming removed 1 base at V and 4 bases at J, with 4 bases between. CDR3 length: 12 amino acids. The V gene's germline CDR1 is SGHVS and CDR2 FNYEAQ. CDR3 DNA: TGTGCCAGCAGCTTAGGGGCAGAGACCCAGTACTTC. The encoded protein is CASSLGAETQYF. The whole variable domain, filled in from reference TRBV7-6 and TRBJ2-5, reads GAGVSQSPRYKVTKRGQDVALRCDPISGHVSLYWYRQALGQGPEFLTYFNYEAQQDKSGLPNDRFSAERPEGSISTLTIQRTEQRDSAMYRCASSLGAETQYFGPGTRLLVL.

Points on this clone: Other DNA sequences in the same sample also yield this CDR3. CDR3 protein: CASSPDRGYGYTF. The CDR3 DNA follows: TGTGCCAGCAGCCCTGACAGGGGCTATGGCTACACCTTC. The gene calls are TRBV6-6 and TRBJ1-2, with 8 nucleotides matching TRBD1. The CDR3 contains 13 residues. The V segment lost 6 bases and the J segment 4 bases; nucleotides outside the gene matches: 4. Germline lookup yields CDR1 MNHNY and CDR2 SVGAGI (reference sequence).